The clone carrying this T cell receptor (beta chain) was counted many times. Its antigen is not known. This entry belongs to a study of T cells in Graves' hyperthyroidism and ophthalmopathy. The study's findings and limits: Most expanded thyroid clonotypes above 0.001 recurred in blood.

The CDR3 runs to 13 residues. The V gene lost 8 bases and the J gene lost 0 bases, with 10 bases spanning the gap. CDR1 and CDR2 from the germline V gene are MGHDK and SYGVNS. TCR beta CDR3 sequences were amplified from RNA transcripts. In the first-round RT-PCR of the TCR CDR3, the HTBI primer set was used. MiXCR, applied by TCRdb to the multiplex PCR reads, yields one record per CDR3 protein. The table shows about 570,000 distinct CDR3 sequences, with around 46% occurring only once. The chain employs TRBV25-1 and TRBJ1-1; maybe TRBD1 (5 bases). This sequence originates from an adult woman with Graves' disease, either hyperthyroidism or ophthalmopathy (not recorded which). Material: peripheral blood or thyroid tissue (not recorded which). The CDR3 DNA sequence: TGTGCCAGCGTATCGACAGTGAACACTGAAGCTTTCTTT. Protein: CASVSTVNTEAFF.